Following are 30 T cell receptor beta chains from one sample sequenced in a study of blood T cell repertoires in COVID-19. Libraries were prepared by immunoSEQ multiplex PCR; TCRdb keeps only in-frame clonotypes and omits some of them. Among a few hundred thousand clones listed, 88% were seen once. Input material: peripheral blood. The receptors here all came from a woman in her forties who had recovered from COVID-19.

The chain joins TRBV6-2 or TRBV6-3 to TRBJ2-1, with 7 bases that match TRBD2. Germline assignment: CDR1 MNHEY and CDR2 SVGEGT. V dropped 2 bases and J dropped 8; count of bases not matched to a gene: 12. The CDR3 loop spans 16 amino acids. The CDR3 DNA reads TGTGCCAGCAGTTACCTTCCCCGGGGGAGGGTGGATGAGCAGTTCTTC. It yields the protein CASSYLPRGRVDEQFF.

This clone was picked up one time. The DNA of the CDR3 is TGTGCCTGGAGGGGCGGGAGGGACAATGAGCAGTTCTTC. Protein product: CAWRGGRDNEQFF. J is TRBJ2-1 and V is TRBV30; 9 bases align to TRBD2. V lost 3 bases to trimming and J lost 5 bases; unmatched junction nucleotides: 2. The germline gives CDR1 GTSNPN, CDR2 SVGIG (reference sequence). This CDR3 contains 13 residues.

The rearrangement uses TRBV29-1 and TRBJ2-1, with TRBD1 matching over 8 bases. Germline lookup yields CDR1 SQVTM and CDR2 ANQGSEA. Trimming took 7 bases from V and 6 from J; bases not matched to a gene: 5. The CDR3 length is 12 residues. CDR3 bases: TGCAGCGCCCAGGGGGCACTCAATGAGCAGTTCTTC. It specifies CSAQGALNEQFF.

This chain links TRBV9 with TRBJ1-3; a weak D match, TRBD1 (5 bases). Germline V gene data show CDR1 as SGDLS and CDR2 as YYNGEE. V gave up 0 bases and J gave up 2 bases, with 9 bases separating them. The CDR3 runs to 15 residues. CDR3: CASSVEQGPGNTIYF. The CDR3 nucleotides are TGTGCCAGCAGCGTAGAGCAGGGCCCTGGAAACACCATATATTTT.

The chain employs TRBV7-9 and TRBJ2-3; TRBD2 is a possible D gene (5 bases). Trimming shortened V by 1 base and J by 1 base, and 12 bases separated the two germline ends. The CDR3 is 16 residues long. Germline V gene lookup returns CDR1 SEHNR and CDR2 FQNEAQ (reference sequence). CDR3 bases: TGTGCCAGCAGCTTAGGAGCGGCGACTCGCACAGATACGCAGTATTTT. This gives the protein CASSLGAATRTDTQYF.

CDR3 sequence reads: CASSPKGGYTF. The CDR3 DNA is TGTGCCAGCAGCCCGAAGGGGGGCTACACCTTC. The chain joins TRBV7-8 to TRBJ1-2, with D possibly TRBD1 on 5 matching bases. CDR3 size: 11 residues. In germline, CDR1 is SGHVS, CDR2 FQNEAQ. Trimming took off 5 bases at V and 8 bases at J, with 9 bases between the two ends. The full variable domain, with the rest looked up from reference TRBV7-8 and TRBJ1-2, is GAGVSQSPRYKVAKRGQDVALRCDPISGHVSLFWYQQALGQGPEFLTYFQNEAQLDKSGLPSDRFFAERPEGSVSTLKIQRTQQEDSAVYLCASSPKGGYTFGSGTRLTVV.

The chain carries TRBV6-2 or TRBV6-3 and TRBJ2-7; the D is unclear. Germline V gene lookup returns CDR1 MNHEY and CDR2 SVGEGT. The CDR3 covers 13 residues. V was cut by 5 bases and J by 4 bases, with 12 bases left in between. This chain's CDR3 is CASSRDGPYEQYV. The CDR3 DNA is TGTGCCAGCAGTAGAGATGGGCCGTACGAGCAGTACGTC.

This clone was seen just once. The rearrangement links TRBV7-9 to TRBJ2-1; D remains unclear. Germline values: CDR1 SEHNR, CDR2 FQNEAQ (reference sequence). Trimming left V 8 bases short and J 5 bases short, with 4 bases between. This CDR3 spans 10 amino acids. The CDR3 coding sequence is TGTGCCAGCGGCCACAATGAGCAGTTCTTC. Its protein is CASGHNEQFF.

The V and J genes are TRBV30 and TRBJ1-4; D possibly corresponds to TRBD1 (5 bases). This CDR3 spans 16 amino acids. V lost 5 bases, J lost 8 bases, and 24 bases lay in between. Germline V CDR1 and CDR2: GTSNPN, SVGIG (reference sequence). The CDR3 DNA is TGTGCCTGGGAGGGGCCAGGGACTATTAAGGGGGAAAAACTGTTTTTT. Translation: CAWEGPGTIKGEKLFF.

The chain recombines TRBV19 with TRBJ1-4; 7 bases agree with TRBD1. In germline, CDR1 is LNHDA, CDR2 SQIVND (reference sequence). The CDR3 contains 15 residues. After removal of 7 bases from V and 5 bases from J, the junction contained 10 bases not matched to a gene. This chain's CDR3 is CASTPRGQRNEKLFF. CDR3 coding DNA: TGTGCCAGTACCCCCCGGGGACAGCGAAATGAAAAACTGTTTTTT.

The genes are TRBV11-3 and TRBJ1-1; D gene uncertain. CDR3 size: 14 residues. Trimming stripped 6 bases from V and 0 bases from J, with 11 bases between. Germline CDR1 is SGHNT and CDR2 is YENEEA. The CDR3 spells CASSGSPMNTEAFF. The CDR3 nucleotides read TGTGCCAGCAGTGGGAGCCCAATGAACACTGAAGCTTTCTTT.

The chain uses TRBV6-5 and TRBJ2-3; 7 nucleotides match TRBD1. The trim removed 2 bases at V and 4 bases at J, leaving 9 bases unmatched. This CDR3 is built from 16 residues. Per the germline V gene, CDR1 is MNHEY and CDR2 is SVGAGI. The CDR3 coding sequence is TGTGCCAGCAGTTACCGAGGGGGCAGGGTTGCAGATACGCAGTATTTT. It translates to CASSYRGGRVADTQYF.

This chain joins TRBV15 and TRBJ2-1, with a weak D call TRBD1 (5 bases). The CDR3 extends over 14 amino acids. Germline V gives CDR1 LNHNV, CDR2 YYDKDF (reference sequence). Deletions cut 1 base from V and 4 bases from J, with 8 bases between. The CDR3 protein is CATSRVGEYNEQFF. CDR3 DNA: TGTGCCACCAGCAGAGTAGGGGAATACAATGAGCAGTTCTTC.

The chain combines TRBV11-3 with TRBJ2-1, with D tentatively TRBD1 (5 bases). V lost 5 bases and J 9 bases, leaving 8 bases between the germline ends. The CDR3 length is 11 residues. CDR1 and CDR2 from the germline V gene are SGHNT and YENEEA. DNA for the CDR3: TGTGCCAGCAGCCAGGGATCTGAGCAGTTCTTC. Its translation is CASSQGSEQFF.

The CDR3 region has the DNA TGTGCCAGCAGCTCCAACAGGGGTTCGGGGCAGCCCCAGCATTTT. It specifies CASSSNRGSGQPQHF. This chain joins TRBV7-2 and TRBJ1-5, with 7 bases lining up with TRBD1. V was clipped by 4 bases and J by 7 bases; unmatched bases: 10. This CDR3 is built from 15 residues. Germline-derived CDR1 and CDR2 are SGHTA and FQGNSA.

The rearrangement uses TRBV7-9 and TRBJ2-1, with 7 bases fitting TRBD2. The trim removed 4 bases at V and 0 bases at J, leaving 12 bases unmatched. The germline V gene has CDR1 SEHNR and CDR2 FQNEAQ (reference sequence). The CDR3 runs 18 residues. The CDR3 DNA reads as TGTGCCAGCAGCTCTACCCGGGGGGACCGAAGCTCCTACAATGAGCAGTTCTTC. This gives the protein CASSSTRGDRSSYNEQFF.

CDR3 amino acids: CAWSVLGGTYGYTF. In nucleotides, the CDR3 is TGTGCCTGGAGTGTACTGGGGGGGACCTATGGCTACACCTTC. The V call is TRBV30, the J call TRBJ1-2, with D possibly being TRBD1 (5 bases). Germline V gene data show CDR1 as GTSNPN and CDR2 as SVGIG (reference sequence). V dropped 0 bases and J dropped 4 bases, with 12 bases sitting between them. CDR3 length: 14 amino acids.

This clone occurred once. This chain uses TRBV29-1 with TRBJ2-5; D ambiguous. The length of the CDR3 is 10 residues. Trimming shortened V by 4 bases and J by 7 bases, and 7 bases separated the two germline ends. Germline V gene sequence: CDR1 SQVTM, CDR2 ANQGSEA. The CDR3 loop is CSVVVATQYF. The CDR3 DNA follows: TGCAGCGTTGTTGTGGCGACCCAGTACTTC.

V and J are TRBV30 and TRBJ1-3; D unclear. Trimming removed 4 bases from V and 4 bases from J, with 5 bases in between. Germline V CDR1 and CDR2: GTSNPN, SVGIG (reference sequence). The CDR3 totals 11 residues. CDR3 sequence: CAWMRGNTIYF. CDR3 nucleotides: TGTGCCTGGATGAGGGGAAACACCATATATTTT.

As DNA, the CDR3 is TGTGCCAGCAGCTTACCCCCCCAGGAGGGACTGTTTTTT. Protein product: CASSLPPQEGLFF. V usage is TRBV11-3 and J usage is TRBJ1-4; D not resolved. The CDR3 is 13 residues long. V lost 2 bases and J lost 13, with 14 bases in between. CDR1 is SGHNT, CDR2 YENEEA, per germline.

This clone was picked up a small number of times. J is TRBJ2-2 and V is TRBV11-2; D may be TRBD1 (5 bases). Germline V CDR1 and CDR2: SGHAT, FQNNGV. V dropped 5 bases and J dropped 0 bases, with 10 bases sitting between them. CDR3 length equals 15 residues. The chain's CDR3 is CASSLRRANTGELFF. The CDR3 DNA follows: TGTGCCAGCAGCCTCCGCAGGGCGAACACCGGGGAGCTGTTTTTT.

CDR3 protein: CASSYGTASGNTIYF. The DNA for the CDR3 is TGTGCCAGCAGTTACGGGACTGCGTCTGGAAACACCATATATTTT. The chain is built from TRBV6-2 or TRBV6-3 and TRBJ1-3; weak D call: TRBD1 (5 bases). Germline assignment: CDR1 MNHEY and CDR2 SVGEGT. The CDR3 has 15 residues. Trimming removed 2 bases from V and 1 base from J, with 9 bases in between.

The chain employs TRBV3-1 (or the pseudogene TRBV3-2) and TRBJ2-5; the D gene is possibly TRBD1 (5 bases). CDR1 is LGHDT and CDR2 is YNNKEL in the germline V gene (reference sequence). Trimming stripped 6 bases from V and 3 bases from J, with 17 bases between. The CDR3 spans 15 residues. The chain's CDR3 is CASRPTATRKETQYF. CDR3 coding DNA: TGTGCCAGCAGACCGACAGCAACCAGGAAAGAGACCCAGTACTTC.

V and J are TRBV7-6 and TRBJ2-7; the D is unclear. The germline V gene encodes CDR1 SGHVS and CDR2 FNYEAQ. This CDR3 contains 15 residues. V was shortened by 5 bases and J by 2 bases, with 16 bases between the two germline ends. CDR3 sequence reads: CASSPAVDLPYEQYF. The CDR3 DNA is TGTGCCAGCAGCCCGGCGGTCGACCTACCCTACGAGCAGTACTTC.

This chain connects TRBV7-6 to TRBJ1-5; 7 bases are a match to TRBD1. V dropped 4 bases and J dropped 7; count of bases not matched to a gene: 10. This CDR3 comprises 15 residues. CDR1 and CDR2 (germline): SGHVS, FNYEAQ. CDR3 loop: CASSSSTGSHQPQHF. For the CDR3, the DNA is TGTGCCAGCAGCTCCTCGACAGGGTCGCACCAGCCCCAGCATTTT. The whole variable domain, remainder taken from reference TRBV7-6 and TRBJ1-5, is GAGVSQSPRYKVTKRGQDVALRCDPISGHVSLYWYRQALGQGPEFLTYFNYEAQQDKSGLPNDRFSAERPEGSISTLTIQRTEQRDSAMYRCASSSSTGSHQPQHFGDGTRLSIL.

This chain uses TRBV27 with TRBJ2-1; D not certain. Per germline, CDR1 MNHEY and CDR2 SMNVEV (reference sequence). Trimming stripped 5 bases from V and 6 bases from J, with 17 bases between. The CDR3 is made up of 15 amino acids. CDR3 in DNA: TGTGCCAGCAGTCTCTCCCCTAGTTTGGTCAATGAGCAGTTCTTC. This encodes CASSLSPSLVNEQFF.

The gene calls are TRBV4-2 and TRBJ1-2; D is unclear. This CDR3 spans 13 amino acids. Looked up from germline, CDR1 is LGHNA and CDR2 is YNFKEQ. Trimming took 2 bases from V and 3 from J, leaving 7 bases between them. CDR3 sequence (DNA): TGTGCCAGCAGCCAATCCTCAGACTATGGCTACACCTTC. This encodes CASSQSSDYGYTF.

In DNA, the CDR3 is TGTGCCACCCACCGGGGCACCATATATTTT. It yields the protein CATHRGTIYF. The chain carries TRBV28 and TRBJ1-3; no clear D gene. The germline gives CDR1 MDHEN, CDR2 SYDVKM. V shed 10 bases and J shed 9 bases, with 10 bases lying between them. The CDR3 consists of 10 residues.

The J gene is TRBJ2-7, the V gene TRBV11-3, with 13 bases matching TRBD2. V trimming: 5 bases; J trimming: 7 bases; junction bases outside the gene matches: 8. CDR3 length: 15 amino acids. Germline V lookup: CDR1 SGHNT, CDR2 YENEEA. This chain's CDR3 is CASSPGLAGAGEQYF. The CDR3, as DNA: TGTGCCAGCAGCCCCGGACTAGCGGGGGCCGGGGAGCAGTACTTC.

The rearrangement links TRBV11-2 to TRBJ1-4; 7 bases are shared with TRBD1. V shed 1 base, J shed 1 base, and the junction held 9 bases outside the gene matches. The CDR3 sequence is 18 residues long. Germline V CDR1 and CDR2: SGHAT, FQNNGV. Written as DNA, the CDR3 is TGTGCCAGCAGCTTAGCCCCGCGGAGGGGGCTAACTAATGAAAAACTGTTTTTT. The encoded protein is CASSLAPRRGLTNEKLFF.